This is a list of T cell receptor beta chains from one sample in a study of shared clonotypes between healthy human individuals. The assay was immunoSEQ multiplex PCR, and TCRdb's table has in-frame clones only and misses some. Of millions of clones in the sample, 85% to 95% are singletons; the top ten hold 0.13%. The sample was naive CD4+ T cells sorted from blood. These receptors were collected from a man between 18 and 35 years old in good health. Each CDR3 is given with its conserved first and last residue. D genes are given only for firm matches. Clone size, where shown, is once, few, many, or a class for clones that have expanded.

clone_size	d_call	v_call	j_call	cdr3_length	cdr3_nt	cdr3_aa
.	.	TRBV6-1	TRBJ2-5	12	TGTGCCAGCAGTGAAGCTTTTCTAGTAATAAACTTC	CASSEAFLVINF
.	.	TRBV6-5	TRBJ2-7	11	TGTGCCAGGGACAGCTCCTACGAGCAGTACTTC	CARDSSYEQYF
.	TRBD1	TRBV7-9	TRBJ1-1	15	TGTGCCAGCAGCTTACTTGGGACAGGGCAAACTGAAGCTTTCTTT	CASSLLGTGQTEAFF
.	TRBD1	TRBV6-1	TRBJ1-6	16	TGTGCCAGCAGTGATAGTTGGACAGGGCAGAATGGACCCCTCCACTTT	CASSDSWTGQNGPLHF
.	.	TRBV2	TRBJ2-3	19	TGTGCCAGCAGTGTTTCGGGACGACTGGAGACTGGCAACACAGATACGCAGTATTTT	CASSVSGRLETGNTDTQYF
once	TRBD2	TRBV18	TRBJ2-7	17	TGTGCCAGCTCACCACTGACTAGCGGGGCGAGCTCCTACGAGCAGTACTTC	CASSPLTSGASSYEQYF
.	TRBD1	TRBV9	TRBJ2-2	17	TGTGCCAGCAGCGGAACCGGGACAGGGGTAAACACCGGGGAGCTGTTTTTT	CASSGTGTGVNTGELFF
.	.	TRBV9	TRBJ1-2	15	TGTGCCAGCAGCGGCCGGGACGGAGGGGACTATGGCTACACCTTC	CASSGRDGGDYGYTF
.	TRBD1	TRBV12-5	TRBJ1-5	15	TGTGCTAGTGGTCCCGGGGACAGTAGCAATCAGCCCCAGCATTTT	CASGPGDSSNQPQHF
.	.	TRBV7-2	TRBJ1-2	15	TGTGCCAGCAGCCTCCGGGGAGGGCCCTCCAATGGCTACACCTTC	CASSLRGGPSNGYTF
once	.	TRBV2	TRBJ2-1	13	TGTGCCAGCAGTGATAGGCAGGGCAATGAGCAGTTCTTC	CASSDRQGNEQFF
.	.	TRBV28	TRBJ2-1	16	TGTGCCAGCACTTCCCCCAGGGGTAGCTCCTACAATGAGCAGTTCTTC	CASTSPRGSSYNEQFF
.	TRBD1	TRBV28	TRBJ2-7	15	TGTGCCAGCAGTTTACCAGGACAGGGTATGTCCGAGCAGTACTTC	CASSLPGQGMSEQYF
.	.	TRBV30	TRBJ1-2	14	TGTGCCTGGAGTTTTGGACTCTCGACCTATGGCTACACCTTC	CAWSFGLSTYGYTF
few	.	TRBV18	TRBJ1-1	14	TGTGCCAGCTCACCACTTGGGGTGAACACTGAAGCTTTCTTT	CASSPLGVNTEAFF
.	.	TRBV7-9	TRBJ2-7	15	TGTGCCGTACTAAGAGGGGGGGACTCTCCCTACGAGCAGTACTTC	CAVLRGGDSPYEQYF
.	.	TRBV10-3	TRBJ2-7	13	TGTGCCGCTACCGGGGGACAGCCCGTCGAGCAGTACTTC	CAATGGQPVEQYF
.	.	TRBV6-1	TRBJ1-2	13	TGTGCCAGCAGTAGGGTAGGGGGCTATGGCTACACCTTC	CASSRVGGYGYTF
.	TRBD1	TRBV29-1	TRBJ2-7	12	TGCAGCGTTGAGACAGGGGGGTACGAGCAGTACTTC	CSVETGGYEQYF
.	.	TRBV2	TRBJ2-7	14	TGTGCCAGCAGTGGAGGCCTAGCGATCGACGAGCAGTACTTC	CASSGGLAIDEQYF
.	.	TRBV25-1	TRBJ2-7	14	TGTGCCAGCAGTAGCATCGACGGAAACTACGAGCAGTACTTC	CASSSIDGNYEQYF
once	.	TRBV14	TRBJ1-3	13	TGTGCCAGCGGAACAGGGTTTGGAAACACCATATATTTT	CASGTGFGNTIYF
.	.	TRBV5-1	TRBJ1-2	17	TGCGCCAGCAGCCCCCGAGAGCCGGGGGCCCCTAACTATGGCTACACCTTC	CASSPREPGAPNYGYTF
.	.	TRBV5-6	TRBJ2-5	16	TGTGCCAGCAGCTTGGCCAGTTTGGGCTCTCAAGAGACCCAGTACTTC	CASSLASLGSQETQYF
.	.	TRBV7-8	TRBJ2-7	12	TGTGCCAGCAGTCGCGGCGTGAGCGAGCAGTACTTC	CASSRGVSEQYF
.	.	TRBV19	TRBJ1-4	16	TGTGCCAGTAGTAGGGGTGGGGCGGCAACTAATGAAAAACTGTTTTTT	CASSRGGAATNEKLFF
.	TRBD1	TRBV7-8	TRBJ1-2	15	TGTGCCAGCAGCTTAGTGCCAGGGGGCGGCTATGGCTACACCTTC	CASSLVPGGGYGYTF
.	TRBD1	TRBV6-5	TRBJ1-2	13	TGTGCCAGCAGTAGACAGGGGAAGTATGGCTACACCTTC	CASSRQGKYGYTF
.	TRBD2	TRBV7-2	TRBJ2-7	15	TGTGCCAGCAGCTTACAAGGACTAGCGGGAGATCAGCAGTACTTC	CASSLQGLAGDQQYF
.	TRBD1	TRBV6-5	TRBJ1-2	13	TGTGCCAGCAGTTACTCGTCCCGGGACAGGGAGACCTTC	CASSYSSRDRETF
.	.	TRBV9	TRBJ2-6	14	TGTGCCAGCACGGGAGTAGCTGGGGCCAACGTCCTGACTTTC	CASTGVAGANVLTF
.	.	TRBV28	TRBJ1-6	14	TGTGCCAGCATTCAGGGACCGTATAATTCACCCCTCCACTTT	CASIQGPYNSPLHF
.	.	TRBV6-6	TRBJ2-3	16	TGTGCCAGCAGTAGCCCCCCCGGGAGAAGCGCAGATACGCAGTATTTT	CASSSPPGRSADTQYF
.	TRBD1	TRBV9	TRBJ2-2	14	TGTGCCAGCAGCCGACAGGGGAACACCGGGGAGCTGTTTTTT	CASSRQGNTGELFF
.	TRBD1	TRBV7-8	TRBJ1-1	17	TGTGCCAGCAGCTCAATACAGGGGTTTGCCATGAACACTGAAGCTTTCTTT	CASSSIQGFAMNTEAFF
.	.	TRBV5-5	TRBJ2-1	16	TGTGCCAGCAGCCTTTCGCCCGGGACTGAAGACAATGAGCAGTTCTTC	CASSLSPGTEDNEQFF
.	.	TRBV5-5	TRBJ1-1	14	TGTGCCAGCAGCTTGTCACCTATGAACACTGAAGCTTTCTTT	CASSLSPMNTEAFF
.	TRBD1	TRBV27	TRBJ2-7	15	TGTGCCAGCAGTCCTAGCAGACAGGGGTCCTACGAGCAGTACTTC	CASSPSRQGSYEQYF
.	.	TRBV10-3	TRBJ2-3	13	TGTGCCATCAGTGAGCAGCAGTCGGATACGCAGTATTTT	CAISEQQSDTQYF
.	TRBD1	TRBV14	TRBJ2-1	14	TGTGCCAGCAACGGACAGGGGAGTAATAATGAGCAGTTCTTC	CASNGQGSNNEQFF
.	.	TRBV27	TRBJ2-4	15	TGTGCCAGCAGTTTCGAAGGGTCGGCCAAAAACATTCAGTACTTC	CASSFEGSAKNIQYF
once	.	TRBV27	TRBJ1-6	18	TGTGCCAGCAGTCCGTCGCCTCACAGGTTCTCCTATAATTCACCCCTCCACTTT	CASSPSPHRFSYNSPLHF
.	.	TRBV5-1	TRBJ2-2	13	TGCGCCAGCAGCTTCCGGGAAGACGGGGAGCTGTTTTTT	CASSFREDGELFF
once	.	TRBV29-1	TRBJ2-7	13	TGCAGCGTTGGGGAGGATCGGGGGTACGAGCAGTACTTC	CSVGEDRGYEQYF
.	TRBD1	TRBV18	TRBJ2-6	17	TGTGCCAGCTCAACGGACAGGGCGCGCTCTGGGGCCAACGTCCTGACTTTC	CASSTDRARSGANVLTF
.	.	TRBV30	TRBJ1-4	14	TGTGCCTGGAGTGGGGCCGCGGCGAATGAAAAACTGTTTTTT	CAWSGAAANEKLFF
once	.	TRBV19	TRBJ1-2	13	TGTGCCAGTAGTCCCCGCGAGCAGTATGGCTACACCTTC	CASSPREQYGYTF